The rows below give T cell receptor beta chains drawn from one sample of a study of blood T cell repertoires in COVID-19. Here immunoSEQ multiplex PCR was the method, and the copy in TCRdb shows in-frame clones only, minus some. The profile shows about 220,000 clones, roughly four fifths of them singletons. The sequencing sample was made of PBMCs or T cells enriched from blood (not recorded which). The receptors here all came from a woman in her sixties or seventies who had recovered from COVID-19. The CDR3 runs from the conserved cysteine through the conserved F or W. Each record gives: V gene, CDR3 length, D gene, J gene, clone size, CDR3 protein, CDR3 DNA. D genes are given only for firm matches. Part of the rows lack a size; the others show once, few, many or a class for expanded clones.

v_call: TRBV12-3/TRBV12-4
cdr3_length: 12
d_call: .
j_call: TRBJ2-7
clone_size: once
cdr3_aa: CASSLAQRQQYF
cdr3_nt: TGTGCCAGCAGTTTAGCGCAGCGGCAGCAGTACTTC

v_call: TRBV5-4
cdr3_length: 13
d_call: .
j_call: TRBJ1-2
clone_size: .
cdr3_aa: CASSRDRANGYTF
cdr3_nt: TGTGCCAGCAGCCGCGACAGAGCCAATGGCTACACCTTC

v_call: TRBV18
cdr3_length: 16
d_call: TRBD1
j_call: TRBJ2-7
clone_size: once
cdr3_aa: CASSPGRDRAGYEQYF
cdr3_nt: TGTGCCAGCTCACCGGGTCGGGACAGGGCAGGGTACGAGCAGTACTTC

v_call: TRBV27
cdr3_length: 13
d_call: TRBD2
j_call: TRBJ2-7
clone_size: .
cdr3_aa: CASSPGGGGEQYF
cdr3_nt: TGTGCCAGCAGCCCGGGGGGGGGTGGCGAGCAGTACTTC

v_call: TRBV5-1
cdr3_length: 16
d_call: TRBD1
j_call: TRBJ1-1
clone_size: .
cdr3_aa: CASSLDGTGVNTEAFF
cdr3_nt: TGCGCCAGCAGCTTGGACGGGACAGGTGTGAACACTGAAGCTTTCTTT

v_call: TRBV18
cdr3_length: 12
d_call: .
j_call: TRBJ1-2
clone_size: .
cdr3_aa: CASSPPANGYTF
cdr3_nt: TGTGCCAGCTCACCACCGGCCAATGGCTACACCTTC

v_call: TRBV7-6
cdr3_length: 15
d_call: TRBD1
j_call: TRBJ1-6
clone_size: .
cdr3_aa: CASSLGPGGNSPLHF
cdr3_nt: TGTGCCAGCAGCTTAGGGCCAGGGGGTAATTCACCCCTCCACTTT

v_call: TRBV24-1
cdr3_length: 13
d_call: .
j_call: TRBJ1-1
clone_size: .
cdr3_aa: CATSDGKDTEAFF
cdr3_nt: TGTGCCACCAGTGATGGCAAAGACACTGAAGCTTTCTTT

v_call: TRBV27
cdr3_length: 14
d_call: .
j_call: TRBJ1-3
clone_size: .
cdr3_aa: CASSRVPPGNTIYF
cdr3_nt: TGTGCCAGCAGTCGAGTCCCCCCCGGAAACACCATATATTTT

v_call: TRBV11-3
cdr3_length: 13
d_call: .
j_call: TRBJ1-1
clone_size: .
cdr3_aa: CASSSVRGTEAFF
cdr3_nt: TGTGCCAGCAGCTCAGTTAGAGGGACTGAAGCTTTCTTT

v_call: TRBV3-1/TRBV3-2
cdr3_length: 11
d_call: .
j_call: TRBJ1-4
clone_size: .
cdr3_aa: CASSQGEKLFF
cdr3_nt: TGTGCCAGCAGTCAGGGAGAAAAACTGTTTTTT

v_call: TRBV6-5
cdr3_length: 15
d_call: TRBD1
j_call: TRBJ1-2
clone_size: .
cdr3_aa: CASSRGQTSFYGYTF
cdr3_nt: TGTGCCAGCAGCCGGGGACAGACATCTTTTTATGGCTACACCTTC

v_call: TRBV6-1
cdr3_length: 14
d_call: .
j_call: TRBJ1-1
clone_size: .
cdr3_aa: CASSEQTANTEAFF
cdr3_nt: TGTGCCAGCAGTGAGCAAACAGCGAACACTGAAGCTTTCTTT

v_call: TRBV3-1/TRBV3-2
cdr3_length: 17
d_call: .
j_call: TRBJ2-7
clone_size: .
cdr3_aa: CASSQVGRGHPTYEQYF
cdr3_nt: TGTGCCAGCAGCCAAGTGGGGCGGGGGCATCCTACCTACGAGCAGTACTTC

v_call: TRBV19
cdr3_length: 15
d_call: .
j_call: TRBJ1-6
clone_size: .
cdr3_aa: CASTPGVSYNSPLHF
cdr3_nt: TGTGCCAGTACTCCAGGGGTCTCCTATAATTCACCCCTCCACTTT

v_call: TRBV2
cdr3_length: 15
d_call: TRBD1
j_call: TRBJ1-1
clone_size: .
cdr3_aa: CASKSGTGTNTEAFF
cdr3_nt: TGTGCCAGCAAATCCGGGACAGGGACGAACACTGAAGCTTTCTTT

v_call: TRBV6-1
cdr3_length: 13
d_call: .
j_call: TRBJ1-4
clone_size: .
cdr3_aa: CASSEAETGLRVF
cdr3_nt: TGTGCCAGCAGTGAAGCCGAAACGGGACTACGAGTTTTT

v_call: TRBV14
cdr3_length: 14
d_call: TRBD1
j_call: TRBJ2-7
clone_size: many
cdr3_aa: CASMTDRSSYEQYF
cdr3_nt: TGTGCCAGCATGACGGACAGGAGCTCCTACGAGCAGTACTTC

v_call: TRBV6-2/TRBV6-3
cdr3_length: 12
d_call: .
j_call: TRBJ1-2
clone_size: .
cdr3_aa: CASSYPDYGYTF
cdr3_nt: TGTGCCAGCAGTTACCCAGACTATGGCTACACCTTC